The sequence of this TCR beta chain was determined in a study of OX40 agonist ivuxolimab in advanced cancers. Turning to the study itself: At doses from 0.01 to 10 mg/kg, patients were given intravenous ivuxolimab every 2 weeks.

Sampling of blood occurred at baseline, cycle 4 day 1, and cycle 7 day 1. Produced via immunoSEQ multiplex PCR; TCRdb's table is partial and in-frame only. The sample includes about 160,000 clones, 90% to 95% of them seen just once. Germline V lookup: CDR1 MNHEY, CDR2 SMNVEV (reference sequence). The CDR3 runs to 15 residues. The V segment lost 5 bases and the J segment 5 bases; nucleotides outside the gene matches: 9. Study-wide points: CD8+ T cells showed, on average, more clonal expansion than CD4+ cells. The investigators did not determine what antigen specificity the expanded peripheral T cells had.

On this clone itself: The antigen is not known.

Material: CD4+ or CD8+ T cells sorted from blood, obtained in a trial of the OX40 agonist ivuxolimab. V usage is TRBV27 and J usage is TRBJ1-2, with 9 bases that match TRBD1. The sequence came from an adult with an advanced solid tumor such as melanoma, head and neck, liver or kidney cancer. The CDR3 loop is CASSRGPGQGYGYTF. CDR3 coding DNA: TGTGCCAGCAGTAGGGGCCCTGGACAGGGGTATGGCTACACCTTC.